These 4 T cell receptor beta chains share one sample of origin, sequenced in a study of blood T cell repertoires in COVID-19. Profiling relied on immunoSEQ multiplex PCR, and the TCRdb table lists in-frame clones only, not all of them. There are about 230,000 clones in the sample; roughly 85% occur only once, and 2.6% lies in the top ten. Sequenced sample: peripheral blood. The receptors here all came from a woman in her seventies with active or convalescent COVID-19.

V is TRBV5-4 and J is TRBJ2-1; the D gene is possibly TRBD2 (6 bases). The CDR3 contains 15 residues. The V end lost 2 bases, the J end lost 3 bases, and 12 bases lay between the germline ends. Germline loops: CDR1 SGHNT, CDR2 YYREEE (reference sequence). The CDR3 region has the DNA TGTGCCAGCAGCTTACGACGGGGGAGCTACAATGAGCAGTTCTTC. Its protein product is CASSLRRGSYNEQFF.

This clone turned up a few times. The chain is built from TRBV4-1 and TRBJ2-7; the match to TRBD1 covers 9 bases. The CDR3 extends over 15 amino acids. Germline V CDR1 and CDR2: MGHRA, YSYEKL. With 3 bases clipped from V and 2 bases from J, the junction kept 5 bases outside the gene matches. CDR3 nucleotides: TGCGCCAGCAGCCAGAGCCGGGACAGGGCCTACGAGCAGTACTTC. Amino acids: CASSQSRDRAYEQYF.

The J gene is TRBJ2-1, the V gene TRBV3-1 (or the pseudogene TRBV3-2); 10 bases fit TRBD2. The CDR3 is 16 residues long. The V and J ends lost 2 bases and 9 bases, in that order; junction bases with no gene match: 10. Germline V lookup: CDR1 LGHDT, CDR2 YNNKEL (reference sequence). The CDR3 DNA reads as TGTGCCAGCAGCCAACATACTAGCGGGGCCGGAGGTGAGCAGTTCTTC. It is translated as CASSQHTSGAGGEQFF.

This clone has only one observation. V gene TRBV11-3 combines with J gene TRBJ2-1, with TRBD2 identical over 7 bases. Germline-derived CDR1 and CDR2 are SGHNT and YENEEA. Trimming removed 5 bases from V and 2 bases from J; junction bases left unmatched: 0. The CDR3 runs 13 residues. Here the CDR3 DNA reads TGTGCCAGCAGCGCGGGGGCCTACAATGAGCAGTTCTTC. It yields the protein CASSAGAYNEQFF.